Reported below is one T cell receptor beta chain. The record originates from a study of blood T cell repertoires in COVID-19. V was clipped by 4 bases and J by 0 bases, with 13 bases between them. This CDR3 is built from 15 residues. CDR1 and CDR2 (germline): SNHLY, FYNNEI. Method: immunoSEQ multiplex PCR; TCRdb's copy keeps in-frame clones and lacks some. The sample shows about 270,000 clones, 70% to 90% of them seen only once. V and J are TRBV2 and TRBJ2-7, with a possible D match to TRBD1 (6 bases). Material: peripheral blood. The source of this sequence is an older woman with acute or convalescent COVID-19. The CDR3 DNA reads TGTGCCAGCAGTGTCGACAGGTCCCCCTCCTACGAGCAGTACTTC. Protein sequence: CASSVDRSPSYEQYF.